What follows are 15 T cell receptor beta chains derived from one specimen sequenced in a study of blood T cell repertoires in COVID-19. TCRdb's copy holds only in-frame clones and misses some; the assay was immunoSEQ multiplex PCR. The table has 130,000 to 150,000 clones, around four fifths seen once. Sequenced sample: peripheral blood. These receptors came from a human donor in a cohort sampled during active COVID-19.

The V and J genes are TRBV7-2 and TRBJ1-3; 8 bases map to TRBD1. The J segment lost 5 bases and the V segment lost 1 base, leaving 1 base of the junction unmatched. This CDR3 is 14 amino acids long. Germline V gene lookup returns CDR1 SGHTA and CDR2 FQGNSA. The CDR3 nucleotides read TGTGCCAGCAGCTTAGGACAGGGGAGAAACACCATATATTTT. As protein: CASSLGQGRNTIYF. The entire variable domain, with the rest obtained from reference TRBV7-2 and TRBJ1-3, is as follows: GAGVSQSPSNKVTEKGKDVELRCDPISGHTALYWYRQSLGQGLEFLIYFQGNSAPDKSGLPSDRFSAERTGGSVSTLTIQRTQQEDSAVYLCASSLGQGRNTIYFGEGSWLTVV.

This chain links TRBV19 with TRBJ2-6, with D possibly TRBD2 on 5 matching bases. V lost 1 base to trimming and J lost 0 bases, with 10 bases between them. Germline CDR1 LNHDA, CDR2 SQIVND (reference sequence). CDR3 size: 17 residues. The CDR3 region is CASSIGTSYSGANVLTF. The CDR3 coding sequence is TGTGCCAGTAGTATAGGGACTTCTTACTCTGGGGCCAACGTCCTGACTTTC. Based on the CDR3 plus reference TRBV19 and TRBJ2-6, the full variable domain is DGGITQSPKYLFRKEGQNVTLSCEQNLNHDAMYWYRQDPGQGLRLIYYSQIVNDFQKGDIAEGYSVSREKKESFPLTVTSAQKNPTAFYLCASSIGTSYSGANVLTFGAGSRLTVL.

The chain links TRBV30 to TRBJ1-4, with D perhaps matching TRBD1 (5 bases). The CDR3 is 14 residues long. V shed 0 bases and J shed 8 bases, with 13 bases lying between them. Germline CDR1 GTSNPN, CDR2 SVGIG (reference sequence). The CDR3 loop reads CAWSVAGGGEKLFF. CDR3 coding DNA: TGTGCCTGGAGTGTGGCGGGGGGAGGAGAAAAACTGTTTTTT.

V usage is TRBV5-1 and J usage is TRBJ1-4; D not certain. Germline V gene lookup returns CDR1 SGHRS and CDR2 YFSETQ. The CDR3 is 14 amino acids. V lost 5 bases and J lost 5, with 13 bases in between. Written as DNA, the CDR3 is TGCGCCAGCAGGAACCGGGATACAAATGAAAAACTGTTTTTT. Protein product: CASRNRDTNEKLFF.

The J gene is TRBJ1-5, the V gene TRBV19; D is possibly TRBD1 (5 bases). V lost 4 bases to trimming and J lost 0 bases, with 19 bases between them. Germline CDR1 LNHDA, CDR2 SQIVND (reference sequence). CDR3 length equals 18 residues. The chain's CDR3 is CASSTRGGYQDSNQPQHF. As DNA, the CDR3 is TGTGCCAGTAGTACCCGGGGGGGATATCAAGATAGCAATCAGCCCCAGCATTTT.

This chain joins TRBV5-1 and TRBJ1-4; the D gene is possibly TRBD1 (5 bases). Looked up from germline, CDR1 is SGHRS and CDR2 is YFSETQ. CDR3 length equals 14 residues. V lost 4 bases to trimming and J lost 5 bases, with 12 bases between them. CDR3 loop: CASSKDTDNEKLFF. CDR3 in DNA: TGCGCCAGCAGCAAGGACACTGACAATGAAAAACTGTTTTTT.

Details on this clone: The identical CDR3 is also encoded by other nucleotide sequences in the sample. This rearrangement joins TRBV5-1 to TRBJ1-4; 9 nucleotides line up with TRBD1. V lost 4 bases and J lost 7; bases outside the gene matches: 5. The germline gives CDR1 SGHRS, CDR2 YFSETQ. The CDR3 loop spans 14 amino acids. CDR3 residues: CASSTGQGGEKLFF. Written as DNA, the CDR3 is TGCGCCAGCAGCACGGGACAGGGCGGTGAAAAACTGTTTTTT.

The rearrangement joins TRBV27 to TRBJ2-6; D remains unclear. Trimming stripped 5 bases from V and 0 bases from J, with 8 bases between. The germline CDR1 and CDR2 sequences are MNHEY and SMNVEV (reference sequence). The CDR3 loop spans 15 amino acids. The CDR3 DNA is TGTGCCAGCAGTAGAGCCAACTCTGGGGCCAACGTCCTGACTTTC. Its translation: CASSRANSGANVLTF.

The genes are TRBV2 and TRBJ1-6; 7 bases are shared with TRBD1. Germline V lookup: CDR1 SNHLY, CDR2 FYNNEI. This CDR3 spans 14 amino acids. The junction had 4 bases not matched to a gene; V was cut back by 6 bases and J by 5 bases. The CDR3 nucleotides read TGTGCCAGCAGGGGACAGACAAATAATTCACCCCTCCACTTT. Amino acid sequence: CASRGQTNNSPLHF.

This clone showed up just a few times. In DNA, the CDR3 is TGTGCCATCAGTACGGGGGGCGAATCACCCCTCCACTTT. Its protein is CAISTGGESPLHF. The chain is built from TRBV10-3 and TRBJ1-6; TRBD1 is a possible D gene (6 bases). Germline V gene data show CDR1 as ENHRY and CDR2 as SYGVKD. The CDR3 totals 13 residues. Trimming took 5 bases from V and 10 from J, leaving 12 bases between them.

The chain couples TRBV27 to TRBJ1-5; a weak D match, TRBD1 (5 bases). This CDR3 is 17 amino acids long. V was trimmed by 3 bases and J by 1 base, leaving 16 bases between them. The germline V gene has CDR1 MNHEY and CDR2 SMNVEV (reference sequence). The CDR3 nucleotides are TGTGCCAGCAGTTTTCGGGGGGGGGTGACGAGCAATCAGCCCCAGCATTTT. Protein: CASSFRGGVTSNQPQHF.

V gene TRBV28 combines with J gene TRBJ1-2; D remains unclear. The germline CDR1 and CDR2 sequences are MDHEN and SYDVKM. The CDR3 runs to 13 residues. Trimming removed 5 bases at V and 2 bases at J, with 9 bases between. The CDR3 spells CASSRSGNYGYTF. In DNA, the CDR3 is TGTGCCAGCAGTAGATCGGGGAACTATGGCTACACCTTC.

The chain combines TRBV30 with TRBJ1-5, with D unresolved. The ends were cut back, 1 base at V and 0 bases at J, with 10 bases in the middle. Germline CDR1 GTSNPN, CDR2 SVGIG (reference sequence). This CDR3 is built from 15 residues. The CDR3 is CAWSGSLNSNQPQHF. In DNA form, the CDR3 reads TGTGCCTGGAGTGGATCGCTAAATAGCAATCAGCCCCAGCATTTT.

The count of this clone is one. The CDR3 DNA follows: TGTGCCAGCAGCTTATCAGGGGCCGAGCAGTACTTC. The encoded protein is CASSLSGAEQYF. The J gene is TRBJ2-7, the V gene TRBV11-2; possible D gene TRBD1, 6 bases. The CDR3 runs 12 residues. The germline V gene has CDR1 SGHAT and CDR2 FQNNGV. V was trimmed by 2 bases and J by 6 bases, leaving 8 bases between them. Drawing the rest from reference TRBV11-2 and TRBJ2-7, the complete variable domain is EAGVAQSPRYKIIEKRQSVAFWCNPISGHATLYWYQQILGQGPKLLIQFQNNGVVDDSQLPKDRFSAERLKGVDSTLKIQPAKLEDSAVYLCASSLSGAEQYFGPGTRLTVT.

The chain links TRBV3-1 (or the pseudogene TRBV3-2) to TRBJ2-3; 9 positions match TRBD2. In germline, CDR1 is LGHDT, CDR2 YNNKEL (reference sequence). This CDR3 spans 16 amino acids. Unmatched junction bases numbered 8, after V lost 4 bases and J lost 3 bases. This chain's CDR3 is CASSPGGGGGTDTQYF. As DNA, the CDR3 is TGTGCCAGCAGCCCCGGTGGCGGGGGGGGTACAGATACGCAGTATTTT.